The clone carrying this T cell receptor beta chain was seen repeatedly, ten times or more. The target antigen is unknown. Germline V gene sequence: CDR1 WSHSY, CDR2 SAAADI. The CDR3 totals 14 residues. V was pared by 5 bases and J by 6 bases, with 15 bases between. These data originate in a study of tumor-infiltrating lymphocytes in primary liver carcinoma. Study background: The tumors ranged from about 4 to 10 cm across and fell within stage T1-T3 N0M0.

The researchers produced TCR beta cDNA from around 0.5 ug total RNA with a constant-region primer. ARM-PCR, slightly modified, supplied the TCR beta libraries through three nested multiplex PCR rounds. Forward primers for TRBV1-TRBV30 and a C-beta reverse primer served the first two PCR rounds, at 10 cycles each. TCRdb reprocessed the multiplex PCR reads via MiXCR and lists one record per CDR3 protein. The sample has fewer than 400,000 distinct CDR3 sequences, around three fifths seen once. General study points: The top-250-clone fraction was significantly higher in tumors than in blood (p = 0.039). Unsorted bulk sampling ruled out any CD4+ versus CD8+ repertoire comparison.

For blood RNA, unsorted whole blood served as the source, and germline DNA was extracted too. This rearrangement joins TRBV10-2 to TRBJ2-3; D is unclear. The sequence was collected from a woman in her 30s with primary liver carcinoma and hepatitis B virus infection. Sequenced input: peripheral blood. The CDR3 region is CASSPFRGRDTQYF. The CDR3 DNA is TGCGCCAGCAGTCCGTTTCGCGGTCGGGATACGCAGTATTTT.